This TCR beta chain comes out of a study of T-cell reconstitution after alpha-beta-depleted transplantation in children. For this clonotype: Antigen unknown.

This CDR3 is 15 amino acids long. The germline CDR1 and CDR2 sequences are SGHRS and YFSETQ. V was trimmed by 4 bases and J by 5 bases, leaving 16 bases between them. Points from the study as a whole: In patients about two months after transplant, alpha-beta T cells reportedly arose from several hundred expanded graft clones. After transplant, high TCRbeta diversity at day 60 in some patients arose from surviving recipient T cells and thymic progenitors. T-cell counts and diversity at one year following transplant were attributed mainly to newly produced T cells.

Library preparation (for TCRbeta) was performed with unique molecular identifiers. TCRdb ran MiXCR on the PCR reads and lists one entry per CDR3 protein. Among about 200,000 distinct CDR3 sequences listed, about 6% were seen once. The material was PBMCs, obtained before TCRalphabeta/CD19-depleted stem cell transplant. This sequence was found in a girl under three years old with combined immunodeficiency, due to receive a stem cell transplant. The rearrangement uses TRBV5-1 and TRBJ2-1; TRBD2 might be the D (5 bases). The CDR3 loop is CASSKRSYSDNEQFF. CDR3 nucleotides: TGCGCCAGCAGCAAGCGGTCCTACTCGGACAATGAGCAGTTCTTC.